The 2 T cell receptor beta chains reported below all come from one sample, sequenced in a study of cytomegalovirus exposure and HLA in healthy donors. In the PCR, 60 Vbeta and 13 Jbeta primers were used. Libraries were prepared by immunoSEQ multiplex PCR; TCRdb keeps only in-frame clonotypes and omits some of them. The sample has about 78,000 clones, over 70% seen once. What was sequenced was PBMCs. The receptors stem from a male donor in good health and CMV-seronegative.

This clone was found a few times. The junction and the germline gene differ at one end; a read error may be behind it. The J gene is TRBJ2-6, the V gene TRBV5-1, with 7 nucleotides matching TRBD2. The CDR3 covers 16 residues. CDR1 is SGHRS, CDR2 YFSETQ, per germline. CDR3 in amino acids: CASGGGGAGWANVLPF. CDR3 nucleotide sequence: TGCGCCAGCGGTGGGGGGGGTGCGGGTTGGGCCAACGTCCTGCCTTTC.

The CDR3 region is CASSRGGGQGTYGYTF. CDR3 in DNA: TGCGCCAGCAGCCGAGGAGGGGGACAGGGCACCTATGGCTACACCTTC. V gene TRBV5-1 combines with J gene TRBJ1-2; 9 bases fit TRBD1. CDR1 SGHRS and CDR2 YFSETQ come from the germline V gene. Trimming at V came to 4 bases and at J to 4 bases, leaving 11 bases not matched to a gene. This CDR3 comprises 16 residues.